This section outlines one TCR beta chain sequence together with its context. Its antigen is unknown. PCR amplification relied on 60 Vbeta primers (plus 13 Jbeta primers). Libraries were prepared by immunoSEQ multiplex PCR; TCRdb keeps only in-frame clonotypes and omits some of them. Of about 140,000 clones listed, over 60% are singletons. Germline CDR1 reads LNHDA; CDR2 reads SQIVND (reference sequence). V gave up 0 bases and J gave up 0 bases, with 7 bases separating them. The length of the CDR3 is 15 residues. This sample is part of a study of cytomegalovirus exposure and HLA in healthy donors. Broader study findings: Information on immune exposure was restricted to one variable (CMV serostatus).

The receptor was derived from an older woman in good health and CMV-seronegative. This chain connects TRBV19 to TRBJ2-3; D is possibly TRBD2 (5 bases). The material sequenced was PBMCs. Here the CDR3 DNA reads TGTGCCAGTAGTATAGAGGGGAGTAGCACAGATACGCAGTATTTT. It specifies CASSIEGSSTDTQYF.